This T cell receptor (beta chain) was recovered during a study of Graves' ophthalmopathy and Graves' hyperthyroidism. Clinicians made diagnoses from clinical symptoms, serum thyroxine, TRAb, thyroid ultrasound and orbital computed tomography. RNA transcripts served as template for amplifying TCR beta CDR3 sequences. An opening RT-PCR round employed HTBI primers and preceded a second-round multiplex PCR. A single record per CDR3 protein comes from TCRdb applying MiXCR to the multiplex PCR reads. This sample carries around 1,000,000 distinct CDR3 sequences, about two fifths of them seen once, and the ten largest clones take 11%. This clonotype was detected ten times or more. The clonotype was recovered from an adult man with Graves' hyperthyroidism. Specimen: peripheral blood or thyroid tissue (not recorded which).

CDR3 bases: TGTGCCAGCCAAAGGGGGGGGAACGAGCAGTACTTC. Its protein is CASQRGGNEQYF. The chain has TRBV7-9 and TRBJ2-7; possibly TRBD2 for D (7 bases). The CDR3 consists of 12 residues. With 8 bases removed from V and 5 bases from J, the gap between germline ends came to 13 bases. Looked up from germline, CDR1 is SEHNR and CDR2 is FQNEAQ (reference sequence).